What follows is one T cell receptor beta chain and its context. Germline trimming cut 1 base from V and 3 bases from J; bases unmatched to any gene: 5. CDR1 SGHVS and CDR2 FNYEAQ come from the germline V gene. The CDR3 totals 15 residues. The sample comes from a study of shared clonotypes between healthy human individuals. TCRdb's copy holds only in-frame clones and misses some; the assay was immunoSEQ multiplex PCR. This sample carries 630,000 or so clones, roughly 98% of them seen once, and the ten largest clones take approximately 0.33%. Terminally differentiated effector memory CD45RA+ cells were excluded by CCR7 positive selection of CD45RO-negative cells.

The sample consisted of naive CD8+ T cells sorted from blood. This sequence originates from a man aged 25 to 40 in good health. This chain connects TRBV7-6 to TRBJ2-7; TRBD2 matches at 8 bases. In nucleotides, the CDR3 is TGTGCCAGCAGCTTAGAGGGCGGGGGGTTCTACGAGCAGTACTTC. Protein sequence: CASSLEGGGFYEQYF.